Here is one T cell receptor (beta chain) with its context. As handled by the study authors: The assay estimated nucleated cells by amplifying reference gene primers. Sequencing used immunoSEQ multiplex PCR; TCRdb keeps in-frame clones, though not all of them. V and J calls and clone size follow that table, whereas D and trimming were derived from the DNA. Among over 200,000 clones listed, around three quarters were seen once. The CDR3 contains 17 residues. V trimming: 1 base; J trimming: 0 bases; junction bases outside the gene matches: 4. Germline loops: CDR1 MDHEN, CDR2 SYDVKM. This entry is derived from a study of blood T cell repertoires in COVID-19. Turning to the study itself: The United States, Italy and Spain were the sources of the acute and convalescent COVID-19 samples. PBMCs, B-cell-depleted T cells, or T cells were the source of the cDNA or gDNA that made up the material.

Specimen: peripheral blood. The clonotype comes from an elderly woman with acute or convalescent COVID-19. The chain carries TRBV28 and TRBJ1-3; TRBD1 aligns across 9 bases. In DNA form, the CDR3 reads TGTGCCAGCAGTTTATTACCGGGACAGGGCTCTGGAAACACCATATATTTT. It encodes CASSLLPGQGSGNTIYF.